This T cell receptor beta chain was identified in a study of T-cell memory formation after mild COVID-19. Overall study: There were largely donor-specific TCR clusters. Study results and limitations: Balance between CD4 and CD8 was seen in clones contracting day 15 to 85, and a CD4+ lean was seen in later expanders.

5'RACE primed from the constant segment yielded TCR alpha and TCR beta cDNA libraries bearing sample barcodes and UMIs. Via MiXCR, TCRdb re-called the 5' RACE reads, giving one row per CDR3 protein. In the table there are about 560,000 distinct CDR3 sequences, approximately 18% of which are singletons. Trimming took off 0 bases at V and 4 bases at J, with 15 bases between the two ends. Germline V gene sequence: CDR1 MNHEY, CDR2 SVGEGT. The CDR3 runs to 16 residues. Note on this clonotype: Antigen: not known.

Sequenced: PBMCs or a T cell subset sorted from them (not recorded which). This receptor was taken from an adult woman who had mild COVID-19 (a few samples of this study predate the infection). Cell type and time point are not known. The chain carries TRBV6-2 or TRBV6-3 and TRBJ1-2; D is ambiguous. The CDR3 reads CASSYSIRIRAYGYTF. CDR3 DNA: TGTGCCAGCAGTTACTCGATTAGGATCCGGGCCTATGGCTACACCTTC.